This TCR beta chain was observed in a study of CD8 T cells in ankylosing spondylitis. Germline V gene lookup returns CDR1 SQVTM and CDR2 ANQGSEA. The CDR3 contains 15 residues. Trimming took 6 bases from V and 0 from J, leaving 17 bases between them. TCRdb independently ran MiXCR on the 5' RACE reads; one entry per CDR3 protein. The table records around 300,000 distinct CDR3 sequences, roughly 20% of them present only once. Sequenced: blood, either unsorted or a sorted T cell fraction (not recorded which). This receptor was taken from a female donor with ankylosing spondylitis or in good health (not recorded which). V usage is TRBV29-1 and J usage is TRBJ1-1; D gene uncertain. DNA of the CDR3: TGCAGCGTGATCGGGTTGGGCAGGATGAACACTGAAGCTTTCTTT. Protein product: CSVIGLGRMNTEAFF. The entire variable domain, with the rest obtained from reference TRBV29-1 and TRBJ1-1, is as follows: SAVISQKPSRDICQRGTSLTIQCQVDSQVTMMFWYRQQPGQSLTLIATANQGSEATYESGFVIDKFPISRPNLTFSTLTVSNMSPEDSSIYLCSVIGLGRMNTEAFFGQGTRLTVV.